A selection of T cell receptor beta chains follows, all from one sample in a study of early T cells in non-severe SARS-CoV-2 infection. Each CDR3 protein gets one entry after TCRdb re-called the 5' RACE reads with MiXCR. The repertoire holds some 80,000 distinct CDR3 sequences, with approximately 12% as singletons. Sequenced input: whole blood. These receptors were taken from an adult who was a healthcare worker with PCR-confirmed SARS-CoV-2 infection or an uninfected control (not recorded which). The CDR3 runs from the conserved cysteine through the conserved F or W. The D gene is left open where the match is weak. Clone size is stated in some rows and not others, as once, few, many or a class when expanded.

size: few; V: TRBV19; D: TRBD2; length: 16; J: TRBJ2-7; CDR3: CASSMHTSGGSYEQYF; DNA: TGTGCCAGTAGTATGCACACTAGCGGGGGTTCCTACGAGCAGTACTTC
size: few; V: TRBV19; D: .; length: 11; J: TRBJ2-2; CDR3: CASTDTGELFF; DNA: TGTGCCAGTACCGACACCGGGGAGCTGTTTTTT
size: many; V: TRBV2; D: TRBD2; length: 11; J: TRBJ2-1; CDR3: CASISGGRQFF; DNA: TGTGCCAGCATTTCCGGGGGGAGGCAGTTCTTC
size: .; V: TRBV29-1; D: .; length: 12; J: TRBJ2-2; CDR3: CSVDSGTGELFF; DNA: TGCAGCGTAGACAGCGGGACCGGGGAGCTGTTTTTT
size: .; V: TRBV11-3; D: TRBD2; length: 15; J: TRBJ2-1; CDR3: CASSAQLAGVREQFF; DNA: TGTGCCAGCAGCGCACAACTAGCGGGGGTACGGGAGCAGTTCTTC
size: few; V: TRBV28; D: .; length: 13; J: TRBJ2-7; CDR3: CASSFPSSYEQYF; DNA: TGTGCCAGCAGTTTCCCCAGCTCCTACGAGCAGTACTTC
size: few; V: TRBV9; D: .; length: 14; J: TRBJ2-1; CDR3: CASSPQVSYNEQFF; DNA: TGTGCCAGCAGCCCCCAGGTCTCCTACAATGAGCAGTTCTTC
size: few; V: TRBV6-5; D: .; length: 15; J: TRBJ1-4; CDR3: CASSYGQLGREKLFF; DNA: TGTGCCAGCAGTTACGGACAGCTAGGAAGAGAAAAACTGTTTTTT
size: .; V: TRBV12-3/TRBV12-4; D: TRBD2; length: 15; J: TRBJ2-1; CDR3: CASSPGLAGGDEQFF; DNA: TGTGCCAGCAGCCCGGGACTAGCGGGAGGCGATGAGCAGTTCTTC
size: many; V: TRBV2; D: .; length: 15; J: TRBJ2-1; CDR3: CASSEGGVLYNEQFF; DNA: TGTGCCAGCAGTGAAGGGGGGGTCCTCTACAATGAGCAGTTCTTC
size: many; V: TRBV9; D: TRBD2; length: 17; J: TRBJ2-1; CDR3: CASSVDTSGRSYNEQFF; DNA: TGTGCCAGCAGCGTAGACACTAGCGGTCGTTCCTACAATGAGCAGTTCTTC
size: many; V: TRBV20-1; D: TRBD2; length: 12; J: TRBJ2-7; CDR3: CSAPPSGYEQYF; DNA: TGCAGTGCCCCCCCTAGCGGGTACGAGCAGTACTTC
size: once; V: TRBV10-2; D: .; length: 13; J: TRBJ1-6; CDR3: CASRADINSPLHF; DNA: TGCGCCAGCAGAGCAGATATTAATTCACCCCTCCACTTT
size: .; V: TRBV28; D: TRBD2; length: 14; J: TRBJ2-2; CDR3: CASSLGLSTGELFF; DNA: TGTGCCAGCAGTTTGGGACTATCCACCGGGGAGCTGTTTTTT
size: many; V: TRBV7-9; D: .; length: 15; J: TRBJ2-1; CDR3: CASTHSVDSYNEQFF; DNA: TGTGCCAGCACCCACTCGGTCGACTCCTACAATGAGCAGTTCTTC
size: few; V: TRBV12-3/TRBV12-4; D: .; length: 12; J: TRBJ1-1; CDR3: CASSPTQAFPFF; DNA: TGTGCCAGCAGCCCTACGCAGGCCTTTCCTTTCTTT
size: many; V: TRBV7-8; D: TRBD2; length: 16; J: TRBJ2-3; CDR3: CASSLETGGPPDTQYF; DNA: TGTGCCAGCAGCTTGGAAACGGGAGGGCCTCCAGATACGCAGTATTTT
size: .; V: TRBV30; D: .; length: 15; J: TRBJ1-1; CDR3: CAWSATVYGNTEAFF; DNA: TGTGCCTGGAGTGCGACAGTCTACGGGAACACTGAAGCTTTCTTT
size: many; V: TRBV12-3/TRBV12-4; D: .; length: 15; J: TRBJ2-7; CDR3: CASSPQPGSGYEQYF; DNA: TGTGCCAGCAGTCCACAACCCGGGAGCGGGTACGAGCAGTACTTC
size: few; V: TRBV5-1; D: .; length: 15; J: TRBJ2-5; CDR3: CASSLGNSVQETQYF; DNA: TGCGCCAGCAGCTTGGGGAACAGCGTCCAAGAGACCCAGTACTTC
size: few; V: TRBV5-1; D: .; length: 15; J: TRBJ2-7; CDR3: CASSLEPQGPYEQYF; DNA: TGCGCCAGCAGCTTGGAACCGCAGGGCCCCTACGAGCAGTACTTC
size: few; V: TRBV28; D: .; length: 16; J: TRBJ1-5; CDR3: CASSRNRERGNQPQHF; DNA: TGTGCCAGCAGCCGAAACAGGGAAAGGGGCAATCAGCCCCAGCATTTT
size: few; V: TRBV7-9; D: TRBD2; length: 13; J: TRBJ2-3; CDR3: CASSSSGRDTQYF; DNA: TGTGCCAGCAGCTCTAGCGGGAGGGATACGCAGTATTTT
size: few; V: TRBV7-9; D: .; length: 14; J: TRBJ2-2; CDR3: CASSLLVTAGELFF; DNA: TGTGCCAGCAGCTTATTAGTTACCGCCGGGGAGCTGTTTTTT
size: many; V: TRBV15; D: .; length: 14; J: TRBJ1-5; CDR3: CATSRAVSNQPQHF; DNA: TGTGCCACCAGCAGGGCGGTCAGCAATCAGCCCCAGCATTTT
size: many; V: TRBV3-1; D: .; length: 14; J: TRBJ2-1; CDR3: CASSQDRGYNEQFF; DNA: TGTGCCAGCAGCCAAGATCGCGGTTACAATGAGCAGTTCTTC
size: .; V: TRBV18; D: .; length: 13; J: TRBJ2-2; CDR3: CASSPRVAGELFF; DNA: TGTGCCAGCTCACCAAGGGTCGCCGGGGAGCTGTTTTTT
size: .; V: TRBV12-3/TRBV12-4; D: .; length: 15; J: TRBJ1-1; CDR3: CASGDPAFMNTEAFF; DNA: TGTGCCAGCGGGGACCCAGCCTTCATGAACACTGAAGCTTTCTTT
size: few; V: TRBV4-1; D: TRBD2; length: 13; J: TRBJ2-2; CDR3: CASSPWTSGELFF; DNA: TGCGCCAGCAGCCCCTGGACTAGCGGGGAGCTGTTTTTT
size: .; V: TRBV20-1; D: .; length: 17; J: TRBJ2-1; CDR3: CSARGGGAGGSYNEQFF; DNA: TGCAGTGCCCGCGGAGGGGGAGCTGGAGGTTCCTACAATGAGCAGTTCTTC
size: many; V: TRBV3-1; D: TRBD1; length: 12; J: TRBJ1-1; CDR3: CASSPGDSEAFF; DNA: TGTGCCAGCAGCCCCGGGGACAGTGAAGCTTTCTTT
size: few; V: TRBV28; D: .; length: 15; J: TRBJ1-4; CDR3: CASSLGGGGGKKLFF; DNA: TGTGCCAGCAGTTTAGGGGGGGGTGGCGGGAAAAAACTGTTTTTT
size: .; V: TRBV2; D: TRBD1; length: 13; J: TRBJ2-1; CDR3: CASNRGSYNEQFF; DNA: TGTGCCAGCAACAGGGGCTCCTACAATGAGCAGTTCTTC
size: many; V: TRBV29-1; D: TRBD2; length: 15; J: TRBJ2-7; CDR3: CSVDISGTGKNEQYF; DNA: TGCAGCGTTGATATCAGCGGGACGGGAAAAAACGAGCAGTACTTC
size: .; V: TRBV12-3/TRBV12-4; D: .; length: 14; J: TRBJ2-1; CDR3: CASTLGRARDEQFF; DNA: TGTGCCAGCACTCTAGGGCGGGCTCGGGATGAGCAGTTCTTC
size: .; V: TRBV29-1; D: .; length: 14; J: TRBJ1-2; CDR3: CSVEDSGGPRRNTF; DNA: TGCAGCGTTGAAGATTCCGGGGGTCCCCGTCGGAACACCTTC
size: .; V: TRBV7-9; D: .; length: 17; J: TRBJ2-1; CDR3: CASSSRGLADNYNEQFF; DNA: TGTGCCAGCAGCTCCCGGGGGCTAGCGGATAATTACAATGAGCAGTTCTTC
size: few; V: TRBV11-1; D: .; length: 15; J: TRBJ2-5; CDR3: CASSLAGYLGETQYF; DNA: TGTGCCAGCAGCTTAGCAGGGTACCTTGGGGAGACCCAGTACTTC
size: few; V: TRBV28; D: TRBD2; length: 15; J: TRBJ2-3; CDR3: CASSYLAGRTDTQYF; DNA: TGTGCCAGCAGTTACCTAGCGGGACGCACAGATACGCAGTATTTT
size: .; V: TRBV29-1; D: .; length: 12; J: TRBJ2-7; CDR3: CSAGTERYEQYF; DNA: TGCAGCGCCGGCACAGAGCGCTACGAGCAGTACTTC
size: few; V: TRBV7-9; D: .; length: 15; J: TRBJ1-1; CDR3: CASSLRQTQNTEAFF; DNA: TGTGCCAGCAGCTTAAGACAGACCCAGAACACTGAAGCTTTCTTT
size: .; V: TRBV20-1; D: .; length: 14; J: TRBJ1-6; CDR3: CSARRGQINSPLHF; DNA: TGCAGTGCTAGACGTGGACAGATTAATTCACCCCTCCACTTT
size: few; V: TRBV7-6; D: .; length: 14; J: TRBJ2-3; CDR3: CASSPAWGTDTQYF; DNA: TGTGCCAGCAGCCCGGCCTGGGGCACAGATACGCAGTATTTT
size: .; V: TRBV29-1; D: TRBD2; length: 16; J: TRBJ2-1; CDR3: CSVVGTSGKSYNEQFF; DNA: TGCAGCGTTGTGGGGACTAGCGGGAAATCCTACAATGAGCAGTTCTTC
size: .; V: TRBV6-5; D: .; length: 13; J: TRBJ2-2; CDR3: CASSSFGAGELFF; DNA: .
size: few; V: TRBV20-1; D: .; length: 14; J: TRBJ2-1; CDR3: CSARGGAEMNEQFF; DNA: TGCAGTGCTAGAGGTGGGGCGGAGATGAATGAGCAGTTCTTC
size: .; V: TRBV20-1; D: .; length: 13; J: TRBJ1-1; CDR3: CSVKAPRGTEAFF; DNA: TGCAGTGTTAAAGCCCCGAGAGGGACTGAAGCTTTCTTT
size: few; V: TRBV19; D: .; length: 16; J: TRBJ1-5; CDR3: CASSISRTDSYQPQHF; DNA: TGTGCCAGTAGTATTTCCAGGACCGACTCGTATCAGCCCCAGCATTTT
size: few; V: TRBV18; D: .; length: 15; J: TRBJ1-4; CDR3: CASSPTGRGNEKLFF; DNA: TGTGCCAGCTCACCAACCGGGCGGGGTAACGAAAAACTGTTTTTT